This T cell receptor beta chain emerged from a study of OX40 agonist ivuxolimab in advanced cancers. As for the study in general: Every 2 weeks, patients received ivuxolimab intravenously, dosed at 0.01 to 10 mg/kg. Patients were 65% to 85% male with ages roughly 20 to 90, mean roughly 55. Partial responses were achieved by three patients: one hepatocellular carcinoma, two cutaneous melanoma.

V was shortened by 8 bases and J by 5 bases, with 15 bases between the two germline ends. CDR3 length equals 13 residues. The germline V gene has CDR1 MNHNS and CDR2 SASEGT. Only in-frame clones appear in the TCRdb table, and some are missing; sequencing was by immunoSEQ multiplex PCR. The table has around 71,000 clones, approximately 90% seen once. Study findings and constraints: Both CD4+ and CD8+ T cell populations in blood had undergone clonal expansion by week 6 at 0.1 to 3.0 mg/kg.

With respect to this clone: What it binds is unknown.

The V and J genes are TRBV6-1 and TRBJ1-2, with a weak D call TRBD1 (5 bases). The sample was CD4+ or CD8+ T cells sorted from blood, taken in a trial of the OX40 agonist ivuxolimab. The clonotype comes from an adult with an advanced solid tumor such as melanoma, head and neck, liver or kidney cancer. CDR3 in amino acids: CASQQDPYYGYTF. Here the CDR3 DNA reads TGTGCCAGCCAACAGGATCCTTATTATGGCTACACCTTC.